What follows is one T cell receptor (beta chain) and its context. Its antigen is as yet unknown. The data stem from a study of brain metastases from non-small cell lung cancer. Some clones are missing from TCRdb's copy, which holds only in-frame ones; the method was immunoSEQ multiplex PCR. The data show roughly 1,200 clones, about 85% seen once. Trimming took 4 bases from V and 0 from J; bases not matched to a gene: 5. Germline CDR1 reads SGDLS; CDR2 reads YYNGEE. This CDR3 spans 15 amino acids. Regarding the study as a whole: Metastases had sparse T cells but largely shared repertoires with primaries. Compared with their matched primary tumors, around 60% of brain metastases showed expanded T-cell clones. Fewer infiltrating T cells were found in brain metastases than primaries.

The TCR sequence derives from a donor aged 40 or over with non-small cell lung cancer. This chain links TRBV9 with TRBJ2-3, with 7 bases identical to TRBD2. Sequencing was done on a sample of tissue from a brain metastasis. The chain's CDR3 is CASSTRAGSTDTQYF. The CDR3 DNA reads TGTGCCAGCAGCACTCGAGCGGGAAGCACAGATACGCAGTATTTT.